Listed here is a single T cell receptor (beta chain). The antigen this receptor binds is unknown. Base qualities are not at hand, and no much larger clone is one base apart. This sample is drawn from a study of T cell repertoires in cytomegalovirus infection (dated by TCRdb to the late 2010s). For context, the study as a whole: Peptide stimulations targeted recently identified HLA-C-restricted CMV epitopes, whose presentation resists viral immunomodulation, together with well-studied HLA-B-restricted epitopes. Donor HLA type was relevant to the analysis, as public TCR beta signatures indicated carriage of CMV infection together with the matching HLA type. Summary of the overall study and its limitations: In the ex vivo response, HLA-C-restricted CMV-specific TCR beta clonotypes were dominant, and in two of eight donors the single most frequent clonotype came from this HLA-C-restricted group. In both this cohort and an independent cohort of under 450 donors, the cumulative frequency of public TCR beta family members distinguished carriers of CMV infection plus the relevant HLA type.

TCRdb records Illumina HiSeq 1500 as the sequencer. TCRdb passed the public sequencing reads through fastp at Q25 and MiXCR, retaining productive beta sequences. For every CDR3 protein sequence, its rows merge into one entry that carries the most common genes and DNA. Within this sample are tens of thousands of distinct CDR3 sequences, with about half of them counted one time only. More than 85% of the sample goes to the ten largest clones. The sample's treatment or condition label, in plain terms: in vitro stimulation with specific CMV peptide epitopes to enrich CMV-specific T cells. The receptor was derived from a human donor in good health (CMV status not recorded). Some clones in this sample may be carry-over from other donors' samples. Sequences were derived from CD8+ T cells from cultured PBMCs, sampled from culture after CMV antigen stimulation.

This receptor carries the CDR3 CASSWDPAGDEQYF. The bases are TGTGCCAGCAGCTGGGACCCCGCGGGCGACGAGCAGTACTTC. The rearranged chain carries TRBV7-8 and TRBJ2-7; the D call is possibly TRBD1 or TRBD2, each sharing 5 bases. The germline ends are 15 bases apart after V is trimmed by 4 bases and J by 5 bases. The germline V gene encodes CDR1 SGHVS and CDR2 FQNEAQ. Counted from cysteine to phenylalanine, this CDR3 has 14 amino acids. The only DNA kept is the CDR3, 42 bases in frame from the first base. The entire variable domain, with the stretches around the CDR3 drawn from the reference TRBV7-8 and TRBJ2-7 proteins, is GAGVSQSPRYKVAKRGQDVALRCDPISGHVSLFWYQQALGQGPEFLTYFQNEAQLDKSGLPSDRFFAERPEGSVSTLKIQRTQQEDSAVYLCASSWDPAGDEQYFGPGTRLTVT.